These 10 T cell receptor beta chains came from one sample sequenced in a study of T cell responses to AZD1222 COVID-19 vaccine. TCRdb's copy holds only in-frame clones and misses some; the assay was immunoSEQ multiplex PCR. The sample records roughly 90,000 clones, just over 90% being singletons. The sequenced sample was peripheral blood, obtained on day 0 of MenACWY control vaccination. The receptors originated from an adult in good health.

This chain connects TRBV5-1 to TRBJ1-2, with D uncertain. Germline CDR1 reads SGHRS; CDR2 reads YFSETQ. The CDR3 length is 13 residues. The V gene lost 0 bases and the J gene lost 5 bases, with 8 bases spanning the gap. The CDR3 region has the DNA TGCGCCAGCAGCTTGGGTCCTCTTTATGGCTACACCTTC. It encodes CASSLGPLYGYTF.

The chain is built from TRBV30 and TRBJ2-5; a weak D match, TRBD1 (7 bases). The CDR3 contains 14 residues. Trimming removed 0 bases at V and 5 bases at J, with 13 bases between. The germline V gene encodes CDR1 GTSNPN and CDR2 SVGIG (reference sequence). CDR3 sequence (DNA): TGTGCCTGGAGTGTATCGACAGGGAGGGAGACCCAGTACTTC. It encodes CAWSVSTGRETQYF.

The chain carries TRBV19 and TRBJ2-1; no reliable D call. The germline V and J ends were trimmed by 5 bases and 9 bases, with 14 bases remaining between them. Germline lookup yields CDR1 LNHDA and CDR2 SQIVND (reference sequence). This CDR3 is 13 amino acids long. This CDR3 reads CASSLGASGEQFF. For the CDR3, the DNA is TGTGCCAGTAGTCTAGGAGCCTCCGGTGAGCAGTTCTTC.

The J gene is TRBJ2-7, the V gene TRBV12-5; the match to TRBD2 covers 12 bases. The germline V gene encodes CDR1 LGHNT and CDR2 FRNRAP. Trimming removed 3 bases from V and 0 bases from J; junction bases left unmatched: 3. The CDR3 loop spans 16 amino acids. In DNA, the CDR3 is TGTGCTAGTGGTTTCGGGACTAGCGGGTACTCCTACGAGCAGTACTTC. This translates into CASGFGTSGYSYEQYF. The full variable domain, completed using reference TRBV12-5 and TRBJ2-7, is DARVTQTPRHKVTEMGQEVTMRCQPILGHNTVFWYRQTMMQGLELLAYFRNRAPLDDSGMPKDRFSAEMPDATLATLKIQPSEPRDSAVYFCASGFGTSGYSYEQYFGPGTRLTVT.

This rearrangement joins TRBV9 to TRBJ1-1, with 9 nucleotides matching TRBD1. The germline V gene has CDR1 SGDLS and CDR2 YYNGEE. J lost 4 bases, V lost 4 bases, and 5 bases had no gene match. The CDR3 totals 14 residues. The CDR3 DNA follows: TGTGCCAGCAGCCAACAGGGGGCGGGCACTGAAGCTTTCTTT. It yields the protein CASSQQGAGTEAFF. The entire variable domain, with the rest obtained from reference TRBV9 and TRBJ1-1, is as follows: DSGVTQTPKHLITATGQRVTLRCSPRSGDLSVYWYQQSLDQGLQFLIQYYNGEERAKGNILERFSAQQFPDLHSELNLSSLELGDSALYFCASSQQGAGTEAFFGQGTRLTVV.

The J gene is TRBJ2-1, the V gene TRBV29-1; TRBD2 aligns across 8 bases. Germline CDR1 is SQVTM and CDR2 is ANQGSEA. This CDR3 is built from 14 residues. Trimming took 4 bases from V and 4 from J; bases not matched to a gene: 6. The CDR3 DNA is TGCAGCGTTGGCACTAGCGGTGGTTACAATGAGCAGTTCTTC. This translates into CSVGTSGGYNEQFF.

This chain joins TRBV2 and TRBJ2-6; 12 bases map to TRBD2. After removal of 2 bases from V and 2 bases from J, the junction contained 10 bases not matched to a gene. The CDR3 is made up of 20 amino acids. CDR1 is SNHLY and CDR2 is FYNNEI in the germline V gene. The CDR3 coding sequence is TGTGCCAGCAGTGAACGACCCGGACTAGCGGGGAGAACTGGGGCCAACGTCCTGACTTTC. Protein: CASSERPGLAGRTGANVLTF.

The rearrangement joins TRBV19 to TRBJ1-1, with D tentatively TRBD1 (5 bases). CDR3 length equals 17 residues. With 0 bases removed from V and 0 bases from J, the gap between germline ends came to 14 bases. Germline V lookup: CDR1 LNHDA, CDR2 SQIVND (reference sequence). The CDR3 region has the DNA TGTGCCAGTAGTATAGAGGCGACAGACCGAATGAACACTGAAGCTTTCTTT. Translated: CASSIEATDRMNTEAFF.

CDR3 DNA sequence: TGTGCCAGCAGTGCCACGACTGGGCCTGGGGCCAACGTCCTGACTTTC. This encodes CASSATTGPGANVLTF. The J gene is TRBJ2-6, the V gene TRBV28; D remains unclear. The ends were cut back, 5 bases at V and 2 bases at J, with 13 bases in the middle. The CDR3 is 16 amino acids. CDR1 is MDHEN, CDR2 SYDVKM, per germline.

J is TRBJ1-1 and V is TRBV7-9; D call uncertain. Germline CDR1 SEHNR, CDR2 FQNEAQ (reference sequence). Trimming left V 7 bases short and J 3 bases short, with 15 bases between. CDR3 length: 14 amino acids. CDR3 in DNA: TGTGCCAGCACCATTCGGATGTTGGACACTGAAGCTTTCTTT. As protein: CASTIRMLDTEAFF.